This T cell receptor (beta chain) was profiled in a study of T cell responses to AZD1222 COVID-19 vaccine. Clones were sequenced by immunoSEQ multiplex PCR, and TCRdb holds only the in-frame ones, with some missing. The table lists over 150,000 clones, 80% to 90% of them singletons, with 6.5% to 8.5% in the top ten. Overall study results and limits: Clonal diversity may have been underestimated, and the donors were mostly white British, with more females than males. Variant regions that are unmutated are reportedly the target of nearly half of spike-specific TCRs.

On this clone: Its antigen remains unknown.

The sample consisted of peripheral blood, taken on day 0 of AZD1222 vaccination. This TCR was recovered from an adult in good health.

The CDR3 here is CASSPLGTSGGLDIQYF. CDR3 coding DNA: TGTGCCAGCAGCCCACTCGGGACTAGCGGGGGGTTGGACATTCAGTACTTC. The genes are TRBV3-1 (or the pseudogene TRBV3-2) and TRBJ2-4, with TRBD2 matching 15 bases. CDR3 size: 17 residues. V lost 4 bases, J lost 8 bases, and 9 bases stayed unmatched. In germline, CDR1 is LGHDT, CDR2 YNNKEL (reference sequence).